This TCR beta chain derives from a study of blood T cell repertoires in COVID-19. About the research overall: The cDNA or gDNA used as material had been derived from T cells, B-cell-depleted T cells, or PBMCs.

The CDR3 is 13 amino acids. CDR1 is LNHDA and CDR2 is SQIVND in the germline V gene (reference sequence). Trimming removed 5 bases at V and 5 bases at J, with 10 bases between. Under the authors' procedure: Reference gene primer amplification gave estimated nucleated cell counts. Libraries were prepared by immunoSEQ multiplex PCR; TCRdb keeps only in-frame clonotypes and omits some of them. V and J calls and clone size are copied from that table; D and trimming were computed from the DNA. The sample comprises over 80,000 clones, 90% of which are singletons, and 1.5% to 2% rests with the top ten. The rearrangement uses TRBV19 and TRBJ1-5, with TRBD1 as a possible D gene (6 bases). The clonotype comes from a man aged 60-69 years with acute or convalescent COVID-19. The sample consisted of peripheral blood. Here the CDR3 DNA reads TGTGCCAGTAGTGTACAGGGTTATCAGCCCCAGCATTTT. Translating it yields CASSVQGYQPQHF.